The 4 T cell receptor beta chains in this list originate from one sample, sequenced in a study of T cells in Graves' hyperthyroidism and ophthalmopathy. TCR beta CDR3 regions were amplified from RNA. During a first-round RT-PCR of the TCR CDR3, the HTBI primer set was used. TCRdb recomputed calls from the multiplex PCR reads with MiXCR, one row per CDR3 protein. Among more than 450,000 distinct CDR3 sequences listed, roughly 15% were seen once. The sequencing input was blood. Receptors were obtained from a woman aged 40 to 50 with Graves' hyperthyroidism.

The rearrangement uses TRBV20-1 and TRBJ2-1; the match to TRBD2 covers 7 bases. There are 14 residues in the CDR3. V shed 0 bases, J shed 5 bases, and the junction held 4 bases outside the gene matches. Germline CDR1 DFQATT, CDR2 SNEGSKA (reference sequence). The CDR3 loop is CSARDGRGNNEQFF. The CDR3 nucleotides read TGCAGTGCTAGAGATGGGAGGGGAAACAATGAGCAGTTCTTC.

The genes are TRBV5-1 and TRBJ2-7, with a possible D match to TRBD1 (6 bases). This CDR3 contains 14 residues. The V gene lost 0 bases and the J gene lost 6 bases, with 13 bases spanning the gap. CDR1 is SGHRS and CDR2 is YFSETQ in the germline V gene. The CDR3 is CASSLGQAASEQYF. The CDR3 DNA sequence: TGCGCCAGCAGCTTGGGACAGGCGGCAAGCGAGCAGTACTTC.

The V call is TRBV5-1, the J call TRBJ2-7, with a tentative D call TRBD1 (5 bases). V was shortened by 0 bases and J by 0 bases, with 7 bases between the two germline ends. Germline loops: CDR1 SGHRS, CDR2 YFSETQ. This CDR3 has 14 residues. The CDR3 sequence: CASSLGQTSYEQYF. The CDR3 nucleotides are TGCGCCAGCAGCTTGGGACAGACCTCCTACGAGCAGTACTTC.

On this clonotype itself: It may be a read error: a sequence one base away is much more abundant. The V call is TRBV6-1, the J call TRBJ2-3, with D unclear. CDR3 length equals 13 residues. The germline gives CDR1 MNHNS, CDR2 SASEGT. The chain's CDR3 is CACSEGPQDTQYF. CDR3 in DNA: TGTGCCTGCAGTGAAGGACCCCAAGATACGCAGTATTTT.